These 18 T cell receptor beta chains came from one sample sequenced in a study of cytomegalovirus exposure and HLA in healthy donors. Vbeta (60) and Jbeta (13) primers were used in the PCR. Clones were read by immunoSEQ multiplex PCR, and TCRdb kept only the in-frame ones, dropping some. This sample carries 200,000 or so clones, with roughly 0.74% going to the ten biggest clones. Material for sequencing was PBMCs. These receptors all come from a boy aged 5-17 years in good health and CMV-seronegative.

The chain joins TRBV4-1 to TRBJ2-7; possible D gene TRBD1, 6 bases. This CDR3 is 16 amino acids long. Trimming took 2 bases from V and 2 from J, leaving 16 bases between them. CDR1 is MGHRA and CDR2 is YSYEKL in the germline V gene. The DNA of the CDR3 is TGCGCCAGCAGCCAACCCACCCGGGACAAGACCTACGAGCAGTACTTC. It translates to CASSQPTRDKTYEQYF.

The chain's CDR3 is CASSRQGVRGTEAFF. DNA for the CDR3: TGTGCCAGCAGCAGACAGGGGGTTAGGGGTACTGAAGCTTTCTTT. The genes are TRBV6-1 and TRBJ1-1; the match to TRBD1 covers 9 bases. This CDR3 contains 15 residues. The V gene end was trimmed by 6 bases and the J gene end by 5 bases; junction bases not matched to a gene: 10. Germline V lookup: CDR1 MNHNS, CDR2 SASEGT.

This chain connects TRBV27 to TRBJ1-1; TRBD1 matches at 11 bases. V lost 7 bases, J lost 5 bases, and 12 bases stayed unmatched. The CDR3 runs 16 residues. Germline V gene sequence: CDR1 MNHEY, CDR2 SMNVEV (reference sequence). CDR3 in DNA: TGTGCCAGCAAGGGGGTGGGGACAGGGGGTAGGACTGAAGCTTTCTTT. It translates to CASKGVGTGGRTEAFF.

This chain links TRBV14 with TRBJ2-3, with D possibly being TRBD2 (5 bases). Per germline, CDR1 SGHDN and CDR2 FVKESK. V shed 4 bases and J shed 4 bases, with 12 bases lying between them. The CDR3 sequence is 14 residues long. CDR3 sequence (DNA): TGTGCCAGCAGCCTCGGAGGCTCCCCAGATACGCAGTATTTT. Translation: CASSLGGSPDTQYF.

The CDR3 bases are TGCGCCAGCAGCTTAAGCGGGGGGGCCGAGAATGAGCAGTTCTTC. Protein product: CASSLSGGAENEQFF. The chain is built from TRBV5-1 and TRBJ2-1; TRBD2 matches 10 bases. Germline CDR1 reads SGHRS; CDR2 reads YFSETQ. The CDR3 spans 15 residues. The V gene end was trimmed by 2 bases and the J gene end by 7 bases; junction bases not matched to a gene: 6.

V is TRBV6-5 and J is TRBJ1-1; weak D call: TRBD1 (5 bases). The CDR3 has 15 amino acids. V shed 6 bases and J shed 2 bases, with 16 bases lying between them. Germline V lookup: CDR1 MNHEY, CDR2 SVGAGI. In DNA, the CDR3 is TGTGCCAGCAGGCAGGAGGGACTAGTAAACACTGAAGCTTTCTTT. This translates into CASRQEGLVNTEAFF.

With regard to this clone: This sample includes further DNA sequences coding for the same CDR3. The rearrangement uses TRBV15 and TRBJ1-2; tentative D call: TRBD1 (5 bases). Trimming removed 1 base at V and 2 bases at J, with 8 bases between. The V gene's germline CDR1 is LNHNV and CDR2 YYDKDF (reference sequence). The CDR3 consists of 14 residues. CDR3 nucleotide sequence: TGTGCCACCAGCAGAGGGCAGGGAAACTATGGCTACACCTTC. Its protein is CATSRGQGNYGYTF.

On this clone: Different DNA sequences within this sample yield the same CDR3. The chain employs TRBV7-9 and TRBJ2-6; D is uncertain. The germline V gene has CDR1 SEHNR and CDR2 FQNEAQ (reference sequence). V lost 2 bases to trimming and J lost 1 base, with 6 bases between them. The CDR3 length is 15 residues. In nucleotides, the CDR3 is TGTGCCAGCAGCTTATCGGAGTCTGGGGCCAACGTCCTGACTTTC. It translates to CASSLSESGANVLTF.

This rearrangement joins TRBV9 to TRBJ1-1, with D tentatively TRBD1 (6 bases). This CDR3 has 13 amino acids. CDR1 is SGDLS, CDR2 YYNGEE, per germline. V lost 0 bases to trimming and J lost 6 bases, with 9 bases between them. CDR3 sequence (DNA): TGTGCCAGCAGCGTAGGGGGGCAGGCTGAAGCTTTCTTT. Translated, it gives CASSVGGQAEAFF.

The V call is TRBV6-5, the J call TRBJ1-3; no reliable D call. Germline V gene lookup returns CDR1 MNHEY and CDR2 SVGAGI. V was trimmed by 8 bases and J by 3 bases, leaving 14 bases between them. The CDR3 runs to 14 residues. The CDR3 is CASVRREGGNTIYF. Written as DNA, the CDR3 is TGTGCCAGCGTAAGAAGGGAGGGTGGAAACACCATATATTTT.

The rearrangement links TRBV6-1 to TRBJ2-7; 9 positions agree with TRBD1. The CDR3 spans 14 residues. V lost 2 bases to trimming and J lost 6 bases; unmatched junction nucleotides: 5. CDR1 is MNHNS and CDR2 is SASEGT in the germline V gene. For the CDR3, the DNA is TGTGCCAGCAGTGAATGGGGGACAGGGACCGAGCAGTACTTC. Translated, it gives CASSEWGTGTEQYF.

The chain employs TRBV2 and TRBJ2-7, with 9 bases matching TRBD2. In germline, CDR1 is SNHLY, CDR2 FYNNEI. With V trimmed by 9 bases and J by 2 bases, 5 bases remained unmatched. The CDR3 covers 13 residues. The CDR3 reads CASLVAGAYEQYF. In nucleotides, the CDR3 is TGTGCCAGTTTGGTAGCGGGGGCCTACGAGCAGTACTTC. Filled out from reference TRBV2 and TRBJ2-7, the complete variable domain reads EPEVTQTPSHQVTQMGQEVILRCVPISNHLYFYWYRQILGQKVEFLVSFYNNEISEKSEIFDDQFSVERPDGSNFTLKIRSTKLEDSAMYFCASLVAGAYEQYFGPGTRLTVT.

The genes are TRBV19 and TRBJ1-1; no firm D call. Germline CDR1 reads LNHDA; CDR2 reads SQIVND (reference sequence). CDR3 size: 14 residues. The germline V and J ends were trimmed by 5 bases and 8 bases, with 18 bases remaining between them. In DNA form, the CDR3 reads TGTGCCAGTAGTGTTACTGATTCCGGGATAGAAGCTTTCTTT. Translation: CASSVTDSGIEAFF.

The genes are TRBV25-1 and TRBJ1-2; no clear D gene. V lost 1 base and J 0 bases, leaving 18 bases between the germline ends. Germline CDR1 is MGHDK and CDR2 is SYGVNS. CDR3 size: 18 residues. The CDR3, as DNA: TGTGCCAGCAGTGAATCATGGCTCTCAGACGGAGCTAACTATGGCTACACCTTC. It encodes CASSESWLSDGANYGYTF.

The chain uses TRBV19 and TRBJ2-7; a possible D gene is TRBD1 (5 bases). Germline CDR1 and CDR2: LNHDA and SQIVND (reference sequence). The CDR3 covers 13 residues. V was cut by 5 bases and J by 3 bases, with 11 bases left in between. The CDR3 bases are TGTGCCAGTAGTGATCAGGGCATCTACGAGCAGTACTTC. This gives the protein CASSDQGIYEQYF. The full variable domain, rest sourced from reference TRBV19 and TRBJ2-7, is DGGITQSPKYLFRKEGQNVTLSCEQNLNHDAMYWYRQDPGQGLRLIYYSQIVNDFQKGDIAEGYSVSREKKESFPLTVTSAQKNPTAFYLCASSDQGIYEQYFGPGTRLTVT.

This chain joins TRBV7-2 and TRBJ1-2; D possibly corresponds to TRBD1 (5 bases). V shed 3 bases and J shed 7 bases, with 12 bases lying between them. The CDR3 is 13 amino acids. From germline, CDR1 is SGHTA and CDR2 FQGNSA. The CDR3 bases are TGTGCCAGCAGCTTGTGGGGGGAGGGTGGCTACACCTTC. Its translation is CASSLWGEGGYTF.

This chain connects TRBV4-1 to TRBJ1-2; 9 bases map to TRBD1. This CDR3 is 15 amino acids long. CDR1 and CDR2 (germline): MGHRA, YSYEKL. V was pared by 4 bases and J by 5 bases, with 8 bases of the junction left unmatched. The CDR3 nucleotides read TGCGCCAGCAGCCCCGGAACCGGGACAGGGTATGGCTACACCTTC. This translates into CASSPGTGTGYGYTF.

The chain carries TRBV4-1 and TRBJ2-5; 7 bases match TRBD2. V was clipped by 0 bases and J by 5 bases; unmatched bases: 12. Germline assignment: CDR1 MGHRA and CDR2 YSYEKL. CDR3 size: 17 residues. CDR3 coding DNA: TGCGCCAGCAGCCAAGAGAACGCAGTAGCGGGCCGCGAGACCCAGTACTTC. This encodes CASSQENAVAGRETQYF.